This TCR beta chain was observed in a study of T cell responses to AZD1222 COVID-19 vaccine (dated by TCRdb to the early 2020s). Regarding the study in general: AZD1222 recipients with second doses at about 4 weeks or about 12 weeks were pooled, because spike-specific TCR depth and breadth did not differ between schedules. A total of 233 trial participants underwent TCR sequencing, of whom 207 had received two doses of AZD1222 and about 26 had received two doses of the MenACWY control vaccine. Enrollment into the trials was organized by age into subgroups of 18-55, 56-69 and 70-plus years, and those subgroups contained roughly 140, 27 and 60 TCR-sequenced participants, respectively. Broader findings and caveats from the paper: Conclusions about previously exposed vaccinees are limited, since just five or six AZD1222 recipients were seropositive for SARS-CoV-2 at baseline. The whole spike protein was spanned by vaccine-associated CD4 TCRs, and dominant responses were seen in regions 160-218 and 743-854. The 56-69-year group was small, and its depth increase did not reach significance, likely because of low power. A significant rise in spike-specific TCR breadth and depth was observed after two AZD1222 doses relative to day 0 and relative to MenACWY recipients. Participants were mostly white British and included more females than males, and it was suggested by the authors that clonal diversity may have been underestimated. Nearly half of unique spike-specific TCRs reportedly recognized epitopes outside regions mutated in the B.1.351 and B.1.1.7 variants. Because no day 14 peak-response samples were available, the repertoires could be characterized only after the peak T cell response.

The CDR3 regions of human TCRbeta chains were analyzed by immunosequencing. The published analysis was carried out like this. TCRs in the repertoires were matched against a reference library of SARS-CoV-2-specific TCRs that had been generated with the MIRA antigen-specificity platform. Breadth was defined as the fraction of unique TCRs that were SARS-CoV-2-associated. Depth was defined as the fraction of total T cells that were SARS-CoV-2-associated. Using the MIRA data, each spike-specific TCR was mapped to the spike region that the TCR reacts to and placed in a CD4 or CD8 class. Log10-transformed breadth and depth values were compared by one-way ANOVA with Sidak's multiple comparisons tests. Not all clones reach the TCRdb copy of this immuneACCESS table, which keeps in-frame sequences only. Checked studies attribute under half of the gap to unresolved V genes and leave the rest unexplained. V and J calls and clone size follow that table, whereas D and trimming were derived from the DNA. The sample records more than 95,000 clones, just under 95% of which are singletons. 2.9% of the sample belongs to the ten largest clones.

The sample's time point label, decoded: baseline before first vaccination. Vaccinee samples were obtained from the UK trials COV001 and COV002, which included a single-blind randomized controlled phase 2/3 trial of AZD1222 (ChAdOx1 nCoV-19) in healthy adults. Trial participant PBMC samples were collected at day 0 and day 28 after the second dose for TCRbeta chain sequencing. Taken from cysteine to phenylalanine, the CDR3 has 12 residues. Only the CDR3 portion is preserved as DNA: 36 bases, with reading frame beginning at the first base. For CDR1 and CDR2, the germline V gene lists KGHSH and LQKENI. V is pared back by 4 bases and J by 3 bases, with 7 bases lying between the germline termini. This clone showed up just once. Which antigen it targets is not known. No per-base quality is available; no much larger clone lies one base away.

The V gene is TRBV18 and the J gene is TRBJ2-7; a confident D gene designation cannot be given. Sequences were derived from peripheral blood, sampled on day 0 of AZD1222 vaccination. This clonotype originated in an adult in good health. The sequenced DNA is TGTGCCAGCTCACGGGAATTCTACGAGCAGTACTTC. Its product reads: CASSREFYEQYF.